This T cell receptor (beta chain) was identified in a study of early T cells in non-severe SARS-CoV-2 infection. V dropped 5 bases and J dropped 5; count of bases not matched to a gene: 11. The CDR3 is 16 residues long. Looked up from germline, CDR1 is SGHTA and CDR2 is FQGNSA. Individual cDNA molecules received unique molecular identifiers during library preparation. TCRdb re-called the 5' RACE reads through MiXCR, storing one row per CDR3 protein. The table lists more than 40,000 distinct CDR3 sequences, 5% to 5.5% of them singletons. The TCR sequence derives from an adult who was a healthcare worker with PCR-confirmed SARS-CoV-2 infection or an uninfected control (not recorded which). Sequenced material: whole blood, taken at baseline. The gene calls are TRBV7-2 and TRBJ1-5, with 8 positions matching TRBD1. The CDR3 is CASSASGQGYYQPQHF. CDR3 DNA: TGTGCCAGCAGCGCATCTGGACAGGGATACTATCAGCCCCAGCATTTT.